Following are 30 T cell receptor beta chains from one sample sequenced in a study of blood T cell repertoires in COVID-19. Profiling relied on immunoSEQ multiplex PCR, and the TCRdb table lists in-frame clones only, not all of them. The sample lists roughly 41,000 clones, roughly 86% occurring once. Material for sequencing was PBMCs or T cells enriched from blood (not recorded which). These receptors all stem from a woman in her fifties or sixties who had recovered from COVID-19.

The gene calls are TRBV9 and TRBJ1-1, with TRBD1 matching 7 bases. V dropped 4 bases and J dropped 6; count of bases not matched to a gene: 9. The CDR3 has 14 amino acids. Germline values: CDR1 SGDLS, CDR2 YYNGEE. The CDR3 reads CASSPRGGSAEAFF. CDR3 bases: TGTGCCAGCAGCCCGAGAGGGGGCTCGGCTGAAGCTTTCTTT.

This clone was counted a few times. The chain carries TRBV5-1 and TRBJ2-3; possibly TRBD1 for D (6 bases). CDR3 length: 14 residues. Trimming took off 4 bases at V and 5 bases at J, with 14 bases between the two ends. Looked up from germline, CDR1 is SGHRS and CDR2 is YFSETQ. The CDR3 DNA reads TGCGCCAGCAGCACAACAGGGAAGGAAGATACGCAGTATTTT. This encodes CASSTTGKEDTQYF.

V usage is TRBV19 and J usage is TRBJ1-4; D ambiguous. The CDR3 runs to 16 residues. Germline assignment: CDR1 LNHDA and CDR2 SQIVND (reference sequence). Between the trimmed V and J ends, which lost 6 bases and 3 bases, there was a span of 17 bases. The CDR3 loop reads CASRRSLTRANEKLFF. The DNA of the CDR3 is TGTGCCAGTAGGCGGAGCCTTACGAGGGCTAATGAAAAACTGTTTTTT.

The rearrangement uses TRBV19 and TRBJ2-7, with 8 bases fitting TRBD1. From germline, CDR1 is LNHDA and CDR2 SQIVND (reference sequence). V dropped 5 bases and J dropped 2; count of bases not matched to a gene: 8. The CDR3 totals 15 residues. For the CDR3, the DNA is TGTGCCAGTAGTGCGGGACAGGACCTAACCTACGAGCAGTACTTC. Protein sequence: CASSAGQDLTYEQYF.

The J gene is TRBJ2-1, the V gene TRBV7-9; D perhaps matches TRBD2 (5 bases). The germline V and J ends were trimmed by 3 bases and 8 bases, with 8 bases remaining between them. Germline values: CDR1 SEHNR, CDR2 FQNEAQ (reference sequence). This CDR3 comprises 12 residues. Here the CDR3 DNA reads TGTGCCAGCAGCTTGTCCGGGGATGAGCAGTTCTTC. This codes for CASSLSGDEQFF.

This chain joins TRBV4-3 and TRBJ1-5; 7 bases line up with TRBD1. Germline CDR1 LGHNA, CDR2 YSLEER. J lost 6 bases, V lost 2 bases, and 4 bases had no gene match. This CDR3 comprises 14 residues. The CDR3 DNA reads TGCGCCAGCAGCCAACACAGGGGACCTCAGCCCCAGCATTTT. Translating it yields CASSQHRGPQPQHF.

CDR3 DNA sequence: TGTGCCAGCAGAAGGGGCGGGAGGGCTCTAGATGAGCAGTTCTTC. Residues: CASRRGGRALDEQFF. The genes are TRBV7-9 and TRBJ2-1; 9 positions agree with TRBD2. V was clipped by 6 bases and J by 8 bases; unmatched bases: 11. The CDR3 runs to 15 residues. CDR1 is SEHNR and CDR2 is FQNEAQ in the germline V gene (reference sequence).

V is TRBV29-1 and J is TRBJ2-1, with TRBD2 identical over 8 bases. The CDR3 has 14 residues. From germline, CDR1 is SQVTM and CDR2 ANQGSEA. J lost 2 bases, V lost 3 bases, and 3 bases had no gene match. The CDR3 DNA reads TGCAGCGTTGATTCAGCGGGAGCCTACAATGAGCAGTTCTTC. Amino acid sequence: CSVDSAGAYNEQFF.

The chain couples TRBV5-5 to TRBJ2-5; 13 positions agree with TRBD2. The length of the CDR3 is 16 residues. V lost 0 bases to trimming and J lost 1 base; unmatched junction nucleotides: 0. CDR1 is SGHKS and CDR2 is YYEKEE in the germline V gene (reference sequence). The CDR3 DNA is TGTGCCAGCAGCTTGGGACTAGCGGGGGGCCAAGAGACCCAGTACTTC. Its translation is CASSLGLAGGQETQYF.

The CDR3 sequence: CASSPGQGTGELFF. DNA of the CDR3: TGTGCCAGCTCACCGGGACAGGGCACCGGGGAGCTGTTTTTT. The V gene is TRBV18, the J gene TRBJ2-2, with 9 bases matching TRBD1. The CDR3 is 14 amino acids. Per germline, CDR1 KGHSH and CDR2 LQKENI. The J segment lost 4 bases and the V segment lost 3 bases, leaving 0 bases of the junction unmatched. Filled out from reference TRBV18 and TRBJ2-2, the complete variable domain reads NAGVMQNPRHLVRRRGQEARLRCSPMKGHSHVYWYRQLPEEGLKFMVYLQKENIIDESGMPKERFSAEFPKEGPSILRIQQVVRGDSAAYFCASSPGQGTGELFFGEGSRLTVL.

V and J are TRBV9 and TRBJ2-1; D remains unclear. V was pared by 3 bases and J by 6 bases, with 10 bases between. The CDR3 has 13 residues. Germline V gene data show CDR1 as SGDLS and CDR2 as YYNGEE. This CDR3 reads CASSGYGGNEQFF. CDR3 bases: TGTGCCAGCAGCGGATACGGCGGCAATGAGCAGTTCTTC. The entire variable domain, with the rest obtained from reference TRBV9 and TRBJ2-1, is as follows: DSGVTQTPKHLITATGQRVTLRCSPRSGDLSVYWYQQSLDQGLQFLIQYYNGEERAKGNILERFSAQQFPDLHSELNLSSLELGDSALYFCASSGYGGNEQFFGPGTRLTVL.

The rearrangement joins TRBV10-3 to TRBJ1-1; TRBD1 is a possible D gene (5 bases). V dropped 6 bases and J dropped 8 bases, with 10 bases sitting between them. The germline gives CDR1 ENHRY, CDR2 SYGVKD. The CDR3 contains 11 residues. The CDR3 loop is CAISQGREAFF. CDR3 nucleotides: TGTGCCATCAGCCAGGGCAGAGAAGCTTTCTTT.

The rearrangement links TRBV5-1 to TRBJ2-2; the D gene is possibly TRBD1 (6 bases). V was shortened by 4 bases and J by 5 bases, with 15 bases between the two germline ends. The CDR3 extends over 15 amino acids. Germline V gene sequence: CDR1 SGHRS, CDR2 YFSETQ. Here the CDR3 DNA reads TGCGCCAGCAGCCGTGCACAGGGAATTACCGGGGAGCTGTTTTTT. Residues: CASSRAQGITGELFF.

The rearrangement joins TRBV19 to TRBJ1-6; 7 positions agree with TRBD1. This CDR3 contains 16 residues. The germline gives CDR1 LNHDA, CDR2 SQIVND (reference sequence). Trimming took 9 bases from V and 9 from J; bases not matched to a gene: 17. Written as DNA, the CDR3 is TGTGCCAGCAGAAGAGGGGGCGTTTCCCCTAGTTCACCCCTCCACTTT. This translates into CASRRGGVSPSSPLHF.

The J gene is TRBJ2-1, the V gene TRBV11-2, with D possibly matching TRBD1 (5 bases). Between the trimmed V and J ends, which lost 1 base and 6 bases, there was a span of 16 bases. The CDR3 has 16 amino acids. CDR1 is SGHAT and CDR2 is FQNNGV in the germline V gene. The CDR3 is CASSLGGRSTVNEQFF. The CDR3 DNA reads TGTGCCAGCAGCTTAGGGGGCAGGAGTACTGTCAATGAGCAGTTCTTC.

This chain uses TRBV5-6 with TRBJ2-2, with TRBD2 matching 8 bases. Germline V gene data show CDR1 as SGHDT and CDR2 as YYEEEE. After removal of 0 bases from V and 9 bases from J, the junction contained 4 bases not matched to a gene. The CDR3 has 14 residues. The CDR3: CASSLVAGGRELFF. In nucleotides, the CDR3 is TGTGCCAGCAGCTTGGTTGCGGGAGGCAGGGAGCTGTTTTTT.

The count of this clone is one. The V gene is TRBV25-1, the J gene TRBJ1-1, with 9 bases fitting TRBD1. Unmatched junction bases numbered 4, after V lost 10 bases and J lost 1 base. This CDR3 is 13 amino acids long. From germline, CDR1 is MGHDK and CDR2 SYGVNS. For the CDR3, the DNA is TGTGCCACCTCGGACAGGGGGAACACTGAAGCTTTCTTT. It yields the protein CATSDRGNTEAFF. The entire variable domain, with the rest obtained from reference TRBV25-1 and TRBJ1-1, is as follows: EADIYQTPRYLVIGTGKKITLECSQTMGHDKMYWYQQDPGMELHLIHYSYGVNSTEKGDLSSESTVSRIRTEHFPLTLESARPSHTSQYLCATSDRGNTEAFFGQGTRLTVV.

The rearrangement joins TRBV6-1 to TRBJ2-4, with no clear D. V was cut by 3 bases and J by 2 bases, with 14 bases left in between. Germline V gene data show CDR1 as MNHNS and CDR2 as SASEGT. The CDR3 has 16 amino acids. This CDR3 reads CASSEFLSQSKNIQYF. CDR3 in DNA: TGTGCCAGCAGTGAGTTTCTGTCCCAGTCCAAAAACATTCAGTACTTC.

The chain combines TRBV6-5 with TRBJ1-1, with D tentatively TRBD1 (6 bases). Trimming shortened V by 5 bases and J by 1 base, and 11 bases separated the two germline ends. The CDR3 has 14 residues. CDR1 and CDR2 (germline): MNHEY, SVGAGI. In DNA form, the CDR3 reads TGTGCCAGCAGTCCCGGACAGTGGAACACTGAAGCTTTCTTT. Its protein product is CASSPGQWNTEAFF.

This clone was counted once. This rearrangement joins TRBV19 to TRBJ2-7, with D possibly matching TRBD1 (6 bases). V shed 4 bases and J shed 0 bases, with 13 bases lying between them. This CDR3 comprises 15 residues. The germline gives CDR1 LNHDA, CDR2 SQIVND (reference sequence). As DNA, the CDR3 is TGTGCCAGTAGTACAGCCGGGACATCCTCCTACGAGCAGTACTTC. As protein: CASSTAGTSSYEQYF.

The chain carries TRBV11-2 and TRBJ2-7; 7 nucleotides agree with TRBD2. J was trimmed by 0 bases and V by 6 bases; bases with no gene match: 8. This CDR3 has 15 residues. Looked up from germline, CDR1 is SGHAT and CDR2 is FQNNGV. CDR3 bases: TGTGCCAGCAGTTTCCAGCGGGGTAGCTCCTACGAGCAGTACTTC. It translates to CASSFQRGSSYEQYF.

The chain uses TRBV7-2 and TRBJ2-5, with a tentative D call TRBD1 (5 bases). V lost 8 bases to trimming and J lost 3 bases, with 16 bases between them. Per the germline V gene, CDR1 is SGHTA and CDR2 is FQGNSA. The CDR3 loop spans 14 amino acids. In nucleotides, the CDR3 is TGTGCCAGCGGACCTGGGGCAGTAAAAGAGACCCAGTACTTC. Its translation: CASGPGAVKETQYF.

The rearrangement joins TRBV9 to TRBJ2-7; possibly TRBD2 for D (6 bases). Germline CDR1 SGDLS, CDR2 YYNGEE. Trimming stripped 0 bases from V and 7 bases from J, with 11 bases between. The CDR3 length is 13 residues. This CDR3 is CASSVGSEGEQYF. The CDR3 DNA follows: TGTGCCAGCAGCGTAGGGTCGGAGGGAGAGCAGTACTTC.

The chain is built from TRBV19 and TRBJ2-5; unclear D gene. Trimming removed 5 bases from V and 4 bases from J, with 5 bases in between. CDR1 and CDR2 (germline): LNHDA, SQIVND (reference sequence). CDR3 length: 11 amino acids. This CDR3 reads CASSAGETQYF. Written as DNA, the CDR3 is TGTGCCAGTAGTGCCGGAGAGACCCAGTACTTC.

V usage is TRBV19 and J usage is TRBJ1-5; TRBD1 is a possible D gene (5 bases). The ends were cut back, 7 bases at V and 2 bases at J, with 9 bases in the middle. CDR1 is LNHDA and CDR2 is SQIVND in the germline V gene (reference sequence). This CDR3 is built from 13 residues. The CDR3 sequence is CASTGGGNQPQHF. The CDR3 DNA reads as TGTGCCAGTACCGGGGGGGGCAATCAGCCCCAGCATTTT. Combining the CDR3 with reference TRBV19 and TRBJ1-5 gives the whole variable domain DGGITQSPKYLFRKEGQNVTLSCEQNLNHDAMYWYRQDPGQGLRLIYYSQIVNDFQKGDIAEGYSVSREKKESFPLTVTSAQKNPTAFYLCASTGGGNQPQHFGDGTRLSIL.

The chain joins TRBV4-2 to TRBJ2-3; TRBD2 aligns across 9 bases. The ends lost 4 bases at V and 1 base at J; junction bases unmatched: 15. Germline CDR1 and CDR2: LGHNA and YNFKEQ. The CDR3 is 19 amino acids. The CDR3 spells CASSREVAGGRYGTDTQYF. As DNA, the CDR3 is TGTGCCAGCAGCCGAGAGGTGGCGGGAGGGCGTTATGGCACAGATACGCAGTATTTT.

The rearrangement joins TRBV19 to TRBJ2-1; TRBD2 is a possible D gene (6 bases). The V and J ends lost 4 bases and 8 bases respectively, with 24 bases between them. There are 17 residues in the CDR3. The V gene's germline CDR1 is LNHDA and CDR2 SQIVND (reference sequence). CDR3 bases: TGTGCCAGTAGTACCTCCTTCGGTGTCGGGGGAGCGTATGAGCAGTTCTTC. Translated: CASSTSFGVGGAYEQFF.

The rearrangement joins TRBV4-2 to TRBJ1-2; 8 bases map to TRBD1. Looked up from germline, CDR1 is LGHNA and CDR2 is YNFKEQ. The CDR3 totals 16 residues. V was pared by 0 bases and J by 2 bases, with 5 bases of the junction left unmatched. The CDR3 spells CASSQELRGPNYGYTF. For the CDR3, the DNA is TGTGCCAGCAGCCAAGAACTCAGGGGGCCAAACTATGGCTACACCTTC.

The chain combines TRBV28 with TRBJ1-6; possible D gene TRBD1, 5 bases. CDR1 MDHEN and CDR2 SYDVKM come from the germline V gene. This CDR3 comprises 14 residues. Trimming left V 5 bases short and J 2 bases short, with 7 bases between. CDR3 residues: CASSPGAYNSPLHF. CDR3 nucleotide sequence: TGTGCCAGCAGTCCGGGGGCCTATAATTCACCCCTCCACTTT.

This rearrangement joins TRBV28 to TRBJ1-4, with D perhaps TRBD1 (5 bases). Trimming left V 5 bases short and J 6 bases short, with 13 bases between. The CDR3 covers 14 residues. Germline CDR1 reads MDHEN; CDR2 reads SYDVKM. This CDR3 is CASSAGIGDEKLFF. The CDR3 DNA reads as TGTGCCAGCAGTGCAGGGATAGGTGATGAAAAACTGTTTTTT. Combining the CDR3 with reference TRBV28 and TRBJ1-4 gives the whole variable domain DVKVTQSSRYLVKRTGEKVFLECVQDMDHENMFWYRQDPGLGLRLIYFSYDVKMKEKGDIPEGYSVSREKKERFSLILESASTNQTSMYLCASSAGIGDEKLFFGSGTQLSVL.